What follows are 21 T cell receptor beta chains derived from one specimen sequenced in a study of T cell changes during pregnancy in multiple sclerosis. The data were produced by immunoSEQ multiplex PCR, yet TCRdb's version contains in-frame clones alone and is incomplete. This sample has about 38,000 clones, with over 80% found just once. Specimen: CD4+ T cells from peripheral blood mononuclear cells, collected in the third trimester of pregnancy. The receptors shown here come from a female donor in good health, enrolled as a control in a pregnancy study.

The chain has TRBV5-1 and TRBJ2-2; TRBD1 matches at 9 bases. CDR1 and CDR2 (germline): SGHRS, YFSETQ. The CDR3 sequence is 14 residues long. The trim removed 4 bases at V and 3 bases at J, leaving 1 base unmatched. DNA of the CDR3: TGCGCCAGCAGCAGACAGGGGGACACCGGGGAGCTGTTTTTT. It yields the protein CASSRQGDTGELFF. The whole variable domain, remainder taken from reference TRBV5-1 and TRBJ2-2, is KAGVTQTPRYLIKTRGQQVTLSCSPISGHRSVSWYQQTPGQGLQFLFEYFSETQRNKGNFPGRFSGRQFSNSRSEMNVSTLELGDSALYLCASSRQGDTGELFFGEGSRLTVL.

This clone showed up just once. The rearrangement joins TRBV19 to TRBJ2-7, with 10 bases lining up with TRBD2. The germline V gene encodes CDR1 LNHDA and CDR2 SQIVND (reference sequence). This CDR3 comprises 16 residues. V shed 6 bases, J shed 3 bases, and the junction held 11 bases outside the gene matches. The CDR3 here is CASSLSGGLQLYEQYF. For the CDR3, the DNA is TGTGCCAGTAGCCTTAGCGGGGGGCTCCAACTCTACGAGCAGTACTTC.

The rearrangement links TRBV6-1 to TRBJ2-7; tentatively, D is TRBD1 (6 bases). The CDR3 is 13 residues long. The V end lost 5 bases, the J end lost 3 bases, and 11 bases lay between the germline ends. CDR1 and CDR2 from the germline V gene are MNHNS and SASEGT. This CDR3 is CASSKQGYYEQYF. The CDR3, as DNA: TGTGCCAGCAGTAAACAGGGATACTACGAGCAGTACTTC.

The V gene is TRBV6-5, the J gene TRBJ1-2; 10 nucleotides line up with TRBD1. Trimming removed 6 bases from V and 4 bases from J; junction bases left unmatched: 5. The CDR3 is made up of 14 amino acids. Germline values: CDR1 MNHEY, CDR2 SVGAGI. The CDR3 sequence: CASRAGQGSYGYTF. In nucleotides, the CDR3 is TGTGCCAGCAGGGCGGGACAGGGGTCCTATGGCTACACCTTC.

The chain joins TRBV5-1 to TRBJ2-7; the match to TRBD2 covers 8 bases. V was clipped by 0 bases and J by 6 bases; unmatched bases: 5. The CDR3 loop spans 14 amino acids. CDR1 and CDR2 from the germline V gene are SGHRS and YFSETQ. The CDR3 here is CASSLASGGIEQYF. As DNA, the CDR3 is TGCGCCAGCAGCTTGGCGAGCGGGGGTATCGAGCAGTACTTC.

The gene calls are TRBV6-1 and TRBJ2-3, with 9 bases fitting TRBD2. Germline lookup yields CDR1 MNHNS and CDR2 SASEGT. V lost 3 bases to trimming and J lost 1 base; unmatched junction nucleotides: 2. The CDR3 has 15 amino acids. The CDR3 is CASSDERGGTDTQYF. The CDR3 DNA reads as TGTGCCAGCAGTGACGAGCGGGGGGGCACAGATACGCAGTATTTT.

The chain has TRBV5-1 and TRBJ1-2; perhaps TRBD1 as D (6 bases). The CDR3 length is 17 residues. The V end lost 2 bases, the J end lost 2 bases, and 19 bases lay between the germline ends. Germline V gene data show CDR1 as SGHRS and CDR2 as YFSETQ. DNA of the CDR3: TGCGCCAGCAGCTTTCAGGACAGCTCCCTTACCAACTATGGCTACACCTTC. Protein product: CASSFQDSSLTNYGYTF.

This chain connects TRBV6-1 to TRBJ2-7, with TRBD2 identical over 14 bases. J was trimmed by 6 bases and V by 6 bases; bases with no gene match: 7. The CDR3 contains 15 residues. The germline V gene has CDR1 MNHNS and CDR2 SASEGT. The CDR3: CASRSTSGGAAEQYF. Here the CDR3 DNA reads TGTGCCAGCAGGTCGACTAGCGGGGGGGCCGCCGAGCAGTACTTC.

The CDR3 loop reads CASSESELREKEQFF. CDR3 in DNA: TGTGCCAGCAGTGAAAGTGAATTGCGGGAGAAAGAGCAGTTCTTC. The chain has TRBV2 and TRBJ2-1, with 7 nucleotides matching TRBD2. Trimming cost V 2 bases and J 10 bases; bases outside gene matches: 11. The CDR3 covers 15 residues. Germline CDR1 SNHLY, CDR2 FYNNEI. The full variable domain, completed using reference TRBV2 and TRBJ2-1, is EPEVTQTPSHQVTQMGQEVILRCVPISNHLYFYWYRQILGQKVEFLVSFYNNEISEKSEIFDDQFSVERPDGSNFTLKIRSTKLEDSAMYFCASSESELREKEQFFGPGTRLTVL.

The V call is TRBV25-1, the J call TRBJ2-7; 9 bases are shared with TRBD2. V shed 3 bases, J shed 3 bases, and the junction held 3 bases outside the gene matches. The CDR3 has 14 amino acids. Looked up from germline, CDR1 is MGHDK and CDR2 is SYGVNS. CDR3 region: CASSDLTSGYEQYF. CDR3 nucleotides: TGTGCCAGCAGTGACCTGACTAGCGGCTACGAGCAGTACTTC.

This chain links TRBV10-3 with TRBJ2-1, with D unclear. This CDR3 contains 15 residues. The germline gives CDR1 ENHRY, CDR2 SYGVKD. The V end was cut by 6 bases, the J end by 0 bases, with 12 bases between. The CDR3 DNA reads TGTGCCATCAGGCCGGCGAGGAGCTCCTACAATGAGCAGTTCTTC. Protein: CAIRPARSSYNEQFF.

The chain employs TRBV7-2 and TRBJ1-5; tentative D call: TRBD1 (6 bases). Germline CDR1 is SGHTA and CDR2 is FQGNSA. CDR3 length: 13 amino acids. Trimming left V 5 bases short and J 5 bases short, with 10 bases between. CDR3 bases: TGTGCCAGCAGCCTCCACAGGGATCAGCCCCAGCATTTT. Protein: CASSLHRDQPQHF.

J is TRBJ1-1 and V is TRBV19; D may be TRBD1 (6 bases). In germline, CDR1 is LNHDA, CDR2 SQIVND (reference sequence). The CDR3 consists of 12 residues. The V and J ends lost 4 bases and 4 bases respectively, with 7 bases between them. This CDR3 reads CASSTGATEAFF. The CDR3, as DNA: TGTGCCAGTAGTACAGGGGCCACTGAAGCTTTCTTT.

This clone was detected only once. The chain has TRBV5-1 and TRBJ1-3; unclear D gene. This CDR3 contains 17 residues. V shed 0 bases and J shed 4 bases, with 17 bases lying between them. Germline V gives CDR1 SGHRS, CDR2 YFSETQ. The CDR3 DNA is TGCGCCAGCAGCTTGGGGGCCGCAAGGGCGGGAGGAAACACCATATATTTT. Translation gives CASSLGAARAGGNTIYF.

The rearrangement uses TRBV29-1 and TRBJ2-1; TRBD2 aligns across 14 bases. CDR3 length equals 15 residues. With 1 base clipped from V and 7 bases from J, the junction kept 3 bases outside the gene matches. CDR1 and CDR2 from the germline V gene are SQVTM and ANQGSEA. CDR3 amino acids: CSVEGTSGRNNEQFF. CDR3 nucleotides: TGCAGCGTTGAAGGGACTAGCGGGAGGAATAATGAGCAGTTCTTC.

The rearrangement links TRBV7-9 to TRBJ2-2, with 10 bases fitting TRBD2. The J segment lost 1 base and the V segment lost 4 bases, leaving 3 bases of the junction unmatched. Germline V gene sequence: CDR1 SEHNR, CDR2 FQNEAQ (reference sequence). CDR3 length: 16 amino acids. CDR3 nucleotides: TGTGCCAGCAGCTCTAGACTAGCGGGGAACACCGGGGAGCTGTTTTTT. Translation: CASSSRLAGNTGELFF.

V is TRBV19 and J is TRBJ1-5, with D perhaps matching TRBD1 (5 bases). Trimming took off 8 bases at V and 2 bases at J, with 25 bases between the two ends. CDR3 length equals 18 residues. In germline, CDR1 is LNHDA, CDR2 SQIVND (reference sequence). The CDR3 DNA reads TGTGCCAGTTCTGGGGAAGGGGTCTGGGTATCCGGCAATCAGCCCCAGCATTTT. The encoded protein is CASSGEGVWVSGNQPQHF.

This clone showed up just a few times. The chain joins TRBV2 to TRBJ1-1, with TRBD1 as a possible D gene (6 bases). There are 13 residues in the CDR3. V lost 6 bases, J lost 2 bases, and 10 bases lay in between. Looked up from germline, CDR1 is SNHLY and CDR2 is FYNNEI. CDR3: CASSMTGNTEAFF. The CDR3 nucleotides are TGTGCCAGCAGCATGACAGGCAACACTGAAGCTTTCTTT.

This clone was detected only once. The chain carries TRBV7-2 and TRBJ1-6; D is ambiguous. With 3 bases removed from V and 7 bases from J, the gap between germline ends came to 7 bases. The CDR3 spans 13 residues. The germline gives CDR1 SGHTA, CDR2 FQGNSA. The chain's CDR3 is CASSLVENSPLHF. The DNA for the CDR3 is TGTGCCAGCAGCTTGGTGGAGAATTCACCCCTCCACTTT. The full variable domain, in which reference TRBV7-2 and TRBJ1-6 provide the parts outside the CDR3, is GAGVSQSPSNKVTEKGKDVELRCDPISGHTALYWYRQSLGQGLEFLIYFQGNSAPDKSGLPSDRFSAERTGGSVSTLTIQRTQQEDSAVYLCASSLVENSPLHFGNGTRLTVT.

The chain employs TRBV2 and TRBJ2-5; D remains ambiguous. Germline V gives CDR1 SNHLY, CDR2 FYNNEI. Trimming took off 2 bases at V and 2 bases at J, with 6 bases between the two ends. CDR3 size: 13 residues. CDR3 amino acids: CASSELLQETQYF. The CDR3 nucleotides are TGTGCCAGCAGTGAACTCTTACAAGAGACCCAGTACTTC.

The V call is TRBV5-1, the J call TRBJ2-7, with TRBD2 matching over 10 bases. With V trimmed by 5 bases and J by 3 bases, 8 bases remained unmatched. Germline V gives CDR1 SGHRS, CDR2 YFSETQ. This CDR3 is 15 amino acids long. The DNA of the CDR3 is TGCGCCAGCAGTCTTCTAGCGGGAGATTTCTACGAGCAGTACTTC. Amino acid sequence: CASSLLAGDFYEQYF.